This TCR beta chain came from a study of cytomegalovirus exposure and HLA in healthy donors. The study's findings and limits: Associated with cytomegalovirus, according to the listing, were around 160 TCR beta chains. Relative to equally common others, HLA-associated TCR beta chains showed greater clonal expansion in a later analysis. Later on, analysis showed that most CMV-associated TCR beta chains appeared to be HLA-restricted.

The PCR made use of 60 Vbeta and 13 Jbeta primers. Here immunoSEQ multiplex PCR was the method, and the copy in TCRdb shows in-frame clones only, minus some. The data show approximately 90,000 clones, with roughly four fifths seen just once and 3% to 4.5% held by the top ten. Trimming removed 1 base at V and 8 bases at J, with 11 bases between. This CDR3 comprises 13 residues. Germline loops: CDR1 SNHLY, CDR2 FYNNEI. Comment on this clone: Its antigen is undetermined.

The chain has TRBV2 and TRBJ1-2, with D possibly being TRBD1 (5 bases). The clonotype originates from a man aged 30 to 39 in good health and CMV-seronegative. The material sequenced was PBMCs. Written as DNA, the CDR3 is TGTGCCAGCAGTGAAGGGGAGGGGTGGGGCTACACCTTC. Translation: CASSEGEGWGYTF.